The 25 T cell receptor beta chains in this list originate from one sample, sequenced in a study of T cell changes during pregnancy in multiple sclerosis. TCRdb's table, derived via immunoSEQ multiplex PCR, lists solely in-frame clones and lacks some. The sample comprises some 75,000 clones, 90% to 95% of which are singletons, and 0.85% to 1.3% rests with the top ten. Material: peripheral blood, obtained in the second trimester of pregnancy. These receptors originate from a female donor with multiple sclerosis, enrolled in a pregnancy study.

This chain uses TRBV2 with TRBJ1-2, with no clear D. The CDR3 consists of 13 residues. The germline V gene has CDR1 SNHLY and CDR2 FYNNEI. V lost 4 bases, J lost 3 bases, and 9 bases lay in between. Written as DNA, the CDR3 is TGTGCCAGCAGTGGTCGGGTAGACTATGGCTACACCTTC. It encodes CASSGRVDYGYTF. Complete variable domain (other parts from reference TRBV2 and TRBJ1-2): EPEVTQTPSHQVTQMGQEVILRCVPISNHLYFYWYRQILGQKVEFLVSFYNNEISEKSEIFDDQFSVERPDGSNFTLKIRSTKLEDSAMYFCASSGRVDYGYTFGSGTRLTVV.

This clone was picked up one time. J is TRBJ1-1 and V is TRBV4-1; D gene ambiguous. V was shortened by 1 base and J by 7 bases, with 19 bases between the two germline ends. The germline V gene has CDR1 MGHRA and CDR2 YSYEKL. The length of the CDR3 is 16 residues. The DNA of the CDR3 is TGCGCCAGCAGCCAAGGGGCTGCAGGTATCCAGTATGAAGCTTTCTTT. Amino acid sequence: CASSQGAAGIQYEAFF.

A note on this clone: At the DNA level, this CDR3 is encoded by other sequences in the same sample as well. The V gene is TRBV7-2, the J gene TRBJ2-6, with D possibly TRBD1 on 5 matching bases. With 1 base removed from V and 1 base from J, the gap between germline ends came to 8 bases. This CDR3 spans 16 amino acids. Looked up from germline, CDR1 is SGHTA and CDR2 is FQGNSA. The CDR3 coding sequence is TGTGCCAGCAGCTTAGGCTCAGGGTCTGGGGCCAACGTCCTGACTTTC. It yields the protein CASSLGSGSGANVLTF.

V and J are TRBV5-1 and TRBJ2-1, with a weak D call TRBD1 (6 bases). The V gene's germline CDR1 is SGHRS and CDR2 YFSETQ. The CDR3 is made up of 14 amino acids. V lost 4 bases, J lost 9 bases, and 17 bases lay in between. CDR3 amino acids: CASSPPETGFEQFF. The CDR3 nucleotides are TGCGCCAGCAGCCCTCCAGAAACAGGGTTTGAGCAGTTCTTC.

This clone appeared once. The V and J genes are TRBV10-1 and TRBJ2-2, with 9 bases that match TRBD2. The J segment lost 0 bases and the V segment lost 9 bases, leaving 8 bases of the junction unmatched. This CDR3 comprises 16 residues. Germline assignment: CDR1 WNHNN and CDR2 SYGVQD (reference sequence). The CDR3 DNA is TGCGCCAGTCGCGGGAGGGGGGGACCGAACACCGGGGAGCTGTTTTTT. Encoded protein: CASRGRGGPNTGELFF.

V usage is TRBV6-5 and J usage is TRBJ2-2; no clear D. Germline V gene sequence: CDR1 MNHEY, CDR2 SVGAGI. V lost 6 bases, J lost 4 bases, and 9 bases lay in between. The length of the CDR3 is 13 residues. The CDR3 bases are TGTGCCAGCAGCTTAGCTATCACCGGGGAGCTGTTTTTT. Amino acid sequence: CASSLAITGELFF.

The V call is TRBV10-3, the J call TRBJ2-1, with 7 bases that match TRBD1. The CDR3 is made up of 14 amino acids. Germline values: CDR1 ENHRY, CDR2 SYGVKD. V shed 10 bases and J 1 base; nucleotides not matched to a gene: 7. CDR3 DNA: TGTGCCACCGTTGGACAGGAATCCTACAATGAGCAGTTCTTC. Amino acids: CATVGQESYNEQFF.

The chain couples TRBV6-1 to TRBJ1-1; a possible D gene is TRBD1 (6 bases). The CDR3 runs 12 residues. Per the germline V gene, CDR1 is MNHNS and CDR2 is SASEGT. Trimming stripped 7 bases from V and 7 bases from J, with 13 bases between. The CDR3 sequence: CASNRVRGEAFF. In DNA, the CDR3 is TGTGCCAGCAACAGGGTACGAGGTGAAGCTTTCTTT.

The chain employs TRBV2 and TRBJ2-1, with D maybe TRBD2 (7 bases). This CDR3 is 11 amino acids long. Germline assignment: CDR1 SNHLY and CDR2 FYNNEI. The V gene lost 4 bases and the J gene lost 14 bases, with 12 bases spanning the gap. The CDR3 reads CASSVLGGEFF. The CDR3 DNA sequence: TGTGCCAGCAGTGTACTAGGGGGGGAGTTCTTC.

The chain has TRBV6-6 and TRBJ2-5; D gene uncertain. V lost 0 bases, J lost 3 bases, and 8 bases lay in between. The CDR3 has 14 amino acids. Looked up from germline, CDR1 is MNHNY and CDR2 is SVGAGI (reference sequence). CDR3 in amino acids: CASSYSQQKETQYF. In nucleotides, the CDR3 is TGTGCCAGCAGTTACTCCCAACAGAAAGAGACCCAGTACTTC.

J is TRBJ2-7 and V is TRBV7-2, with 7 bases aligning to TRBD2. Per the germline V gene, CDR1 is SGHTA and CDR2 is FQGNSA. The V segment lost 5 bases and the J segment 5 bases; nucleotides outside the gene matches: 6. The CDR3 loop spans 13 amino acids. CDR3 in amino acids: CASSLGLRNEQYF. The CDR3 DNA is TGTGCCAGCAGCCTGGGACTACGGAACGAGCAGTACTTC.

The chain is built from TRBV30 and TRBJ2-7, with 7 positions matching TRBD2. Germline CDR1 reads GTSNPN; CDR2 reads SVGIG (reference sequence). The CDR3 runs 12 residues. CDR3 sequence: CAASGDSYEQYF. CDR3 sequence (DNA): TGTGCTGCTAGCGGAGACAGCTACGAGCAGTACTTC.

V is TRBV6-5 and J is TRBJ2-7; TRBD1 is a possible D gene (5 bases). With 0 bases removed from V and 2 bases from J, the gap between germline ends came to 8 bases. The CDR3 is 14 amino acids. Germline lookup yields CDR1 MNHEY and CDR2 SVGAGI. CDR3 nucleotides: TGTGCCAGCAGTTACTCGAACAGGCCCTACGAGCAGTACTTC. Protein product: CASSYSNRPYEQYF.

V gene TRBV2 combines with J gene TRBJ2-7; 7 nucleotides agree with TRBD1. This CDR3 has 15 amino acids. J gave up 1 base and V 4 bases, and 7 bases lay outside the gene matches. The germline gives CDR1 SNHLY, CDR2 FYNNEI. This CDR3 is CASSVKGGLSYEQYF. CDR3 DNA sequence: TGTGCCAGCAGTGTTAAAGGGGGCCTATCCTACGAGCAGTACTTC.

This clone showed up just once. This sequence joins TRBV27 and TRBJ1-1; 7 positions match TRBD1. Trimming cost V 5 bases and J 0 bases; bases outside gene matches: 6. The CDR3 has 15 residues. Per germline, CDR1 MNHEY and CDR2 SMNVEV (reference sequence). The CDR3 region has the DNA TGTGCCAGCAGTCCGGGGACAGCCATGAACACTGAAGCTTTCTTT. Translated: CASSPGTAMNTEAFF.

The chain carries TRBV7-6 and TRBJ2-1, with 11 nucleotides matching TRBD2. Germline loops: CDR1 SGHVS, CDR2 FNYEAQ. The CDR3 consists of 17 residues. Trimming cost V 5 bases and J 1 base; bases outside gene matches: 7. This CDR3 reads CASSLLAGGRSYNEQFF. Written as DNA, the CDR3 is TGTGCCAGCAGCCTTCTAGCGGGAGGAAGATCCTACAATGAGCAGTTCTTC.

V gene TRBV7-7 combines with J gene TRBJ1-4, with 9 bases that match TRBD1. V was pared by 0 bases and J by 5 bases, with 10 bases of the junction left unmatched. Germline lookup yields CDR1 SSHAT and CDR2 FNYEAQ (reference sequence). The CDR3 is 18 amino acids. The CDR3 spells CASSLARWTGAINEKLFF. The CDR3 bases are TGTGCCAGCAGCTTAGCGCGTTGGACAGGGGCCATCAATGAAAAACTGTTTTTT.

The chain carries TRBV5-4 and TRBJ2-3; D may be TRBD2 (5 bases). Trimming pared 0 bases from V and 4 bases from J, leaving 15 bases between. CDR3 length equals 16 residues. Germline loops: CDR1 SGHNT, CDR2 YYREEE (reference sequence). The DNA of the CDR3 is TGTGCCAGCAGCTTGGAGCGGTCTGGTTTCGCAGATACGCAGTATTTT. This sequence encodes CASSLERSGFADTQYF.

The chain recombines TRBV29-1 with TRBJ1-1, with D possibly being TRBD1 (6 bases). The CDR3 totals 12 residues. Germline assignment: CDR1 SQVTM and CDR2 ANQGSEA. V was trimmed by 5 bases and J by 7 bases, leaving 14 bases between them. The DNA of the CDR3 is TGCAGCGTTCCCGGGACAACGAATGAAGCTTTCTTT. This translates into CSVPGTTNEAFF.

The gene calls are TRBV6-5 and TRBJ1-2; the D gene is possibly TRBD1 (6 bases). Trimming pared 4 bases from V and 1 base from J, leaving 13 bases between. The CDR3 sequence is 15 residues long. CDR1 is MNHEY and CDR2 is SVGAGI in the germline V gene. CDR3: CASSSRGIVNYGYTF. The CDR3 bases are TGTGCCAGCAGTTCAAGGGGGATAGTTAACTATGGCTACACCTTC.

This clone was detected only once. The J gene is TRBJ1-3, the V gene TRBV28, with 12 bases identical to TRBD1. The CDR3 extends over 16 amino acids. The trim removed 6 bases at V and 2 bases at J, leaving 5 bases unmatched. CDR1 is MDHEN, CDR2 SYDVKM, per germline. In DNA, the CDR3 is TGTGCCAGCAGCTGGGACAGGGGGCCTACTGGAAACACCATATATTTT. It encodes CASSWDRGPTGNTIYF.

The V and J genes are TRBV5-1 and TRBJ1-2; D gene ambiguous. Germline loops: CDR1 SGHRS, CDR2 YFSETQ. With 6 bases removed from V and 7 bases from J, the gap between germline ends came to 19 bases. The CDR3 runs 14 residues. As DNA, the CDR3 is TGCGCCAGCACCCCTGGGTCGGGAGGGCCTGGCTACACCTTC. This sequence encodes CASTPGSGGPGYTF. Using reference TRBV5-1 and TRBJ1-2 for the parts outside the CDR3, the full variable domain is KAGVTQTPRYLIKTRGQQVTLSCSPISGHRSVSWYQQTPGQGLQFLFEYFSETQRNKGNFPGRFSGRQFSNSRSEMNVSTLELGDSALYLCASTPGSGGPGYTFGSGTRLTVV.

V usage is TRBV7-9 and J usage is TRBJ2-3; TRBD2 matches 7 bases. J was trimmed by 7 bases and V by 5 bases; bases with no gene match: 15. The CDR3 extends over 16 amino acids. Per germline, CDR1 SEHNR and CDR2 FQNEAQ (reference sequence). The CDR3: CASSPRTSTDWYTQYF. The CDR3 DNA is TGTGCCAGCAGCCCGCGGACTAGTACGGACTGGTATACGCAGTATTTT.

This chain uses TRBV27 with TRBJ2-7, with a possible D match to TRBD2 (7 bases). Trimming removed 4 bases from V and 0 bases from J, with 13 bases in between. Per germline, CDR1 MNHEY and CDR2 SMNVEV (reference sequence). CDR3 length: 15 amino acids. Here the CDR3 DNA reads TGTGCCAGCAGTTCCCCGAGGGGGGGCTCCTACGAGCAGTACTTC. Translation: CASSSPRGGSYEQYF.

The chain combines TRBV6-5 with TRBJ1-1, with D possibly matching TRBD1 (6 bases). Germline CDR1 MNHEY, CDR2 SVGAGI. The CDR3 contains 13 residues. V lost 5 bases to trimming and J lost 0 bases, with 7 bases between them. The chain's CDR3 is CASSGQMNTEAFF. DNA of the CDR3: TGTGCCAGCAGTGGACAGATGAACACTGAAGCTTTCTTT.